The 4 T cell receptor beta chains presented below share a single source sample, sequenced in a study of blood T cell repertoires in COVID-19. Measured with immunoSEQ multiplex PCR; TCRdb has only the in-frame clones, and not every one. The sample includes under 200,000 clones, roughly 84% seen only once; the top ten take about 1.2%. Sequencing was performed on peripheral blood. The receptors stem from a man in his sixties who had recovered from COVID-19.

This chain joins TRBV24-1 and TRBJ2-7; 7 bases line up with TRBD1. Germline V CDR1 and CDR2: KGHDR, SFDVKD. The CDR3 spans 15 residues. V shed 5 bases and J 7 bases; nucleotides not matched to a gene: 13. The CDR3 spells CATSATGQRHEEQYF. The CDR3 DNA follows: TGTGCCACCAGTGCGACAGGGCAGCGACACGAGGAGCAGTACTTC.

The J gene is TRBJ2-1, the V gene TRBV5-5; D is unclear. The CDR3 spans 14 residues. Trimming pared 0 bases from V and 0 bases from J, leaving 4 bases between. Germline loops: CDR1 SGHKS, CDR2 YYEKEE (reference sequence). CDR3: CASSLVSSYNEQFF. CDR3 in DNA: TGTGCCAGCAGCTTGGTCAGCTCCTACAATGAGCAGTTCTTC.

This rearrangement joins TRBV19 to TRBJ1-6; 8 bases are a match to TRBD1. The J segment lost 12 bases and the V segment lost 5 bases, leaving 12 bases of the junction unmatched. The germline V gene has CDR1 LNHDA and CDR2 SQIVND (reference sequence). There are 15 residues in the CDR3. Here the CDR3 reads CASSSLSTGGLPLHF. In DNA, the CDR3 is TGTGCCAGTAGTTCCCTGTCCACAGGGGGTTTACCCCTCCACTTT.

This clone was observed a single time. The sample contains more than one DNA sequence encoding this CDR3. CDR3 residues: CASSPPGGSYEQYF. As DNA, the CDR3 is TGTGCCAGCAGCCCCCCCGGGGGGTCCTACGAGCAGTACTTC. The chain employs TRBV7-2 and TRBJ2-7, with 7 bases fitting TRBD2. This CDR3 comprises 14 residues. In germline, CDR1 is SGHTA, CDR2 FQGNSA. V trimming: 5 bases; J trimming: 1 base; junction bases outside the gene matches: 5.